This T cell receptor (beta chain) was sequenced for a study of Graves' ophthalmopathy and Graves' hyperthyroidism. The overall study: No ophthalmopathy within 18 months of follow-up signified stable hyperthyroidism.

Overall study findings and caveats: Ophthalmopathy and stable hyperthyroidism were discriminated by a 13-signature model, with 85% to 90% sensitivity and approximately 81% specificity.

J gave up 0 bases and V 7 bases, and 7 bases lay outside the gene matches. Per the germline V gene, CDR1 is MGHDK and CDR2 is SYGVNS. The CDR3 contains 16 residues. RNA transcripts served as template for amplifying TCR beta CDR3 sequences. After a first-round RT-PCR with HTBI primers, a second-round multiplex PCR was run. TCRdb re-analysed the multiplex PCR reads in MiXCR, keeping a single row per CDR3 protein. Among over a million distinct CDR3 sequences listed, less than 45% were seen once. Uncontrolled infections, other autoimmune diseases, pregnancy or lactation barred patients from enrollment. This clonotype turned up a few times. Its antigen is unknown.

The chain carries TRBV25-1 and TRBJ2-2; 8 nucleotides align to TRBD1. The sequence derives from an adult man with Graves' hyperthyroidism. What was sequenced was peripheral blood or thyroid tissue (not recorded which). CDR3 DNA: TGTGCCAGCACTGGGGCAGGGGGCGCGAACACCGGGGAGCTGTTTTTT. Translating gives CASTGAGGANTGELFF.